This TCR beta chain was recorded in a study of cytomegalovirus exposure and HLA in healthy donors. The study, taken as a whole, reports: For TCR beta chains, V- and J-gene trimming was later linked to a missense DCLRE1C variant. The study flagged 150 to 200 TCR beta chains as cytomegalovirus-associated. Most CMV-associated TCR beta chains were later found to appear HLA-restricted. Later on, an analysis tied 15,000 or so TCR beta sequences to HLA alleles at 0.05 false discovery rate.

CDR1 SGHVS and CDR2 FNYEAQ come from the germline V gene. V shed 4 bases, J shed 5 bases, and the junction held 2 bases outside the gene matches. This CDR3 is 16 amino acids long. A word on this clone: Its cognate antigen is unknown.

The PCR ran on 60 Vbeta and 13 Jbeta primers. Method: immunoSEQ multiplex PCR; TCRdb's copy keeps in-frame clones and lacks some. The data hold 100,000 to 150,000 clones, with around 76% observed a single time. This receptor was obtained from a woman in her fifties or sixties in good health and CMV-seropositive. This chain joins TRBV7-6 and TRBJ2-1; TRBD2 matches at 16 bases. The specimen sequenced was PBMCs. CDR3 sequence (DNA): TGTGCCAGCAGCTCGGGGACTAGCGGGGGGGACAATGAGCAGTTCTTC. Translation gives CASSSGTSGGDNEQFF. Variable domain in full (rest from reference TRBV7-6 and TRBJ2-1): GAGVSQSPRYKVTKRGQDVALRCDPISGHVSLYWYRQALGQGPEFLTYFNYEAQQDKSGLPNDRFSAERPEGSISTLTIQRTEQRDSAMYRCASSSGTSGGDNEQFFGPGTRLTVL.